A selection of T cell receptor beta chains follows, all from one sample in a study of Ad26.COV2.S vaccination and SARS-CoV-2 variants. Sequencing was performed with immunoSEQ multiplex PCR; in TCRdb, only in-frame clones are kept and a portion is missing. The sample carries around 86,000 clones, 82% recorded once. The sample was peripheral blood, taken after recovery from COVID-19. These receptors originate from a human donor who had recovered from COVID-19. The CDR3 runs from the conserved cysteine through the conserved F or W. D genes are given only for firm matches. Clone size is not always given. Where it is, it says once, few, many or a class for expanded clones.

>-|TRBJ2-1|TRBV9|-
TGTGCCAGCAGCGTAGGACCCCCAGGAGAGCAGTTCTTC
CASSVGPPGEQFF
>-|TRBJ2-7|TRBV18|TRBD2
TGTGCCAGCTCACCCAGGGAGGGGGAGCAGTACTTC
CASSPREGEQYF
>-|TRBJ2-5|TRBV28|-
TGTGCCAGCACTACGGGGGAGACCCAGTACTTC
CASTTGETQYF
>-|TRBJ2-5|TRBV4-3|-
TGCGCCAGCAGCCAAGAGGTCCTGGTTCAGGGGACCCAGTACTTC
CASSQEVLVQGTQYF
>once|TRBJ1-1|TRBV7-2|TRBD1
TGTGCCAGCAGCTGGACAGGGGGCGGGAACACTGAAGCTTTCTTT
CASSWTGGGNTEAFF
>-|TRBJ2-7|TRBV3-1/TRBV3-2|TRBD2
TGTGCCAGCAGTCCTGGACTAGCGGCAGAGCAGTACTTC
CASSPGLAAEQYF
>-|TRBJ2-5|TRBV28|TRBD1
TGTGCCAGCAGTTTCGGGACAGGGGGGACCCATCAAGAGACCCAGTACTTC
CASSFGTGGTHQETQYF
>-|TRBJ2-7|TRBV10-1|-
TGCGCCAGCAGTGAAAACAGGGGAGCGGGGCTCTACGAGCAGTACTTC
CASSENRGAGLYEQYF
>few|TRBJ2-3|TRBV6-5|TRBD2
TGTGCCAGCAAGTCTAGCGGGAGCACAGATACGCAGTATTTT
CASKSSGSTDTQYF
>-|TRBJ1-1|TRBV11-2|-
TGTGCCAGTCAAACTGGGGGTGAGGACACTGAAGCTTTCTTT
CASQTGGEDTEAFF
>many|TRBJ1-4|TRBV7-9|-
TGTGCCAGCAGCCCAAGTCCCTGGGGTGAAAAACTGTTTTTT
CASSPSPWGEKLFF